The TCR beta chain under discussion was sequenced for a study of CD8 T cells in ankylosing spondylitis. The study, taken as a whole, reports: Blood of patients with ankylosing spondylitis appeared to be characterized by a TCR beta motif of eight highly homologous variants. Prior work had noted some motif variants in reactive arthritis blood and synovial fluid.

This clonotype was picked up a small number of times. Its antigen is as yet unknown. TCR beta libraries were made by quantitative 5'-RACE with molecular barcodes. Using its own MiXCR run on the 5' RACE reads, TCRdb lists one record per CDR3 protein. The data hold under 250,000 distinct CDR3 sequences, with roughly 32% observed a single time. The sequencing input was blood, either unsorted or a sorted T cell fraction (not recorded which). The TCR sequence derives from a male donor with ankylosing spondylitis or in good health (not recorded which).

Here the CDR3 DNA reads TGTGCCAGCAGCTTAGGTCGTCTGGGCCAGACTAATGAAAAACTGTTTTTT. This sequence encodes CASSLGRLGQTNEKLFF. The J gene is TRBJ1-4, the V gene TRBV7-2; D is ambiguous. The V end lost 1 base, the J end lost 2 bases, and 14 bases lay between the germline ends. The length of the CDR3 is 17 residues. CDR1 is SGHTA, CDR2 FQGNSA, per germline.